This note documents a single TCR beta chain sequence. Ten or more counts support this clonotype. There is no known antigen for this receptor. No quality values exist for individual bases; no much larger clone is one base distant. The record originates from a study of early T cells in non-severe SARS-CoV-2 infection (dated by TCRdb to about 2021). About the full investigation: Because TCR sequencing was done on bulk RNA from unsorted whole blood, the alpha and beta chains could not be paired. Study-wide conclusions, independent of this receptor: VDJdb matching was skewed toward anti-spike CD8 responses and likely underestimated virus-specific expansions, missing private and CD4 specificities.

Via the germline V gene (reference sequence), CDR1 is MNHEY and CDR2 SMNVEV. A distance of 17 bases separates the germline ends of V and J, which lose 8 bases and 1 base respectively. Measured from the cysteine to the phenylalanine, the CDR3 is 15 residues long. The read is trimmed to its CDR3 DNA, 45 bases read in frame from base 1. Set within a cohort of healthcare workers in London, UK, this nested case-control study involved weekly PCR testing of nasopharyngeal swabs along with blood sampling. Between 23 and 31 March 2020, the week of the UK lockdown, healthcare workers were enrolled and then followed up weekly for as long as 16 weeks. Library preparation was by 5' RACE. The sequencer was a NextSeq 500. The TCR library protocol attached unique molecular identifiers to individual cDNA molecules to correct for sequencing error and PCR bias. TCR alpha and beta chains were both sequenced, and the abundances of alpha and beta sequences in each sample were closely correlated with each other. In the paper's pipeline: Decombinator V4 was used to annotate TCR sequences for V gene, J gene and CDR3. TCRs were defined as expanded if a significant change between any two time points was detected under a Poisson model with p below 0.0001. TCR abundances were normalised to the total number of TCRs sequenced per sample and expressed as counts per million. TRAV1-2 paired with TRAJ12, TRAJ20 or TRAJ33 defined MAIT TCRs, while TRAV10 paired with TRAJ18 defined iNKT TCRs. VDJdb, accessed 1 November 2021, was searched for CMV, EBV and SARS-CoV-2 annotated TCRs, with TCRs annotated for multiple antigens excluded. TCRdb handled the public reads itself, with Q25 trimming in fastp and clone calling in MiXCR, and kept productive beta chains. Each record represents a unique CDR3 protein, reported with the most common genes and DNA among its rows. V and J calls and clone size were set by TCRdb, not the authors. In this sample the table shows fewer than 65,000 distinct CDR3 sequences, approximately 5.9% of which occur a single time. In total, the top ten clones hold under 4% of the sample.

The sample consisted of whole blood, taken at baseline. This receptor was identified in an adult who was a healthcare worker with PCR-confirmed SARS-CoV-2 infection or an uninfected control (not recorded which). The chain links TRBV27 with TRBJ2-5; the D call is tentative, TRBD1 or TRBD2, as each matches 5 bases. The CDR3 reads CASGLGVGRQETQYF. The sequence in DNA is TGTGCCAGCGGACTGGGGGTCGGCCGCCAAGAGACCCAGTACTTC.